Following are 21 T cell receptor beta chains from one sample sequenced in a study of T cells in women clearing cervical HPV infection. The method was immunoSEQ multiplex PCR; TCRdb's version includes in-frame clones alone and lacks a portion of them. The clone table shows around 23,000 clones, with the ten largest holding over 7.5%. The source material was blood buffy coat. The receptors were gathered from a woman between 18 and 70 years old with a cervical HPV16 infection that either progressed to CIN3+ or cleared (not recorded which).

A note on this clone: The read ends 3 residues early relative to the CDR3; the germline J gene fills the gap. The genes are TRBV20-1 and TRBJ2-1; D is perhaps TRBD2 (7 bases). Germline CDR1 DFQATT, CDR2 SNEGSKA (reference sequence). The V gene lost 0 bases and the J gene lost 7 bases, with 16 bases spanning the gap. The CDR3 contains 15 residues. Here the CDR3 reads CSARDGGASRNEQFF. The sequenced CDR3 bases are TGCAGTGCTAGAGATGGGGGGGCCAGTCGGAATGAG.

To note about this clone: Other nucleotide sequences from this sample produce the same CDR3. Incomplete CDR3 DNA: TGCGCCAGCAGCCAAGACCTTCCCCGGGGTCAAGAGACC. As protein: CASSQDLPRGQET. The entire CDR3 is CASSQDLPRGQETQYF. This chain joins TRBV4-1 and TRBJ2-5; the D gene is possibly TRBD2 (5 bases). The missing CDR3 end, 3 residues past where the read stops, is filled in from the germline J gene. Per germline, CDR1 MGHRA and CDR2 YSYEKL. Trimming removed 0 bases at V and 2 bases at J, with 13 bases between. The CDR3 has 16 amino acids.

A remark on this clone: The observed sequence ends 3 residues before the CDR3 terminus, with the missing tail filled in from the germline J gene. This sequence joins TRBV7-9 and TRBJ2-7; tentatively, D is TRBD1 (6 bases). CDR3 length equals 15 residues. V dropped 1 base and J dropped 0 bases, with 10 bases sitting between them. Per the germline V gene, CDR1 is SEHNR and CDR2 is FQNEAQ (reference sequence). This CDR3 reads CASSLVQGGSYEQYF. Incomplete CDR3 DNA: TGTGCCAGCAGCTTAGTACAGGGCGGCTCCTACGAG.

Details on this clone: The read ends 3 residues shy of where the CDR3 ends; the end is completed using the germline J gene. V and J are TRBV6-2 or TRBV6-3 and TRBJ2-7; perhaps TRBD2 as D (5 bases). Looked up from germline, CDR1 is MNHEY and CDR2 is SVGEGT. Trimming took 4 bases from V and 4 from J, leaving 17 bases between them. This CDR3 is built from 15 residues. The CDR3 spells CASSSPTWTVYEQYF. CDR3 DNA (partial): TGTGCCAGCAGTTCTCCGACTTGGACTGTTTACGAG.

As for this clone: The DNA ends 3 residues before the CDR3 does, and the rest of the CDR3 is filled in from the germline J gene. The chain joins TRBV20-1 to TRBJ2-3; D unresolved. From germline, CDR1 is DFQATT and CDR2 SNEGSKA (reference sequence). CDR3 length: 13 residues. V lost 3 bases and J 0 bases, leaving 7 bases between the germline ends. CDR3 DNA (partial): TGCAGTGCTAGTCACGGGAGCACAGATACG. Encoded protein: CSASHGSTDT. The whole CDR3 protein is CSASHGSTDTQYF.

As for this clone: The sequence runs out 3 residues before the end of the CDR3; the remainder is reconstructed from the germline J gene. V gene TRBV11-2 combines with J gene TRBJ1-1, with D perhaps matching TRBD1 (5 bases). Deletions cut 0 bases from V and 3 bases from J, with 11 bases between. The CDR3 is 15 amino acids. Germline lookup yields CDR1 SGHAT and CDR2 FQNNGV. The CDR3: CASSLDPGRYTEAFF. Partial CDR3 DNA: TGTGCCAGCAGCTTAGATCCAGGGAGGTACACTGAA.

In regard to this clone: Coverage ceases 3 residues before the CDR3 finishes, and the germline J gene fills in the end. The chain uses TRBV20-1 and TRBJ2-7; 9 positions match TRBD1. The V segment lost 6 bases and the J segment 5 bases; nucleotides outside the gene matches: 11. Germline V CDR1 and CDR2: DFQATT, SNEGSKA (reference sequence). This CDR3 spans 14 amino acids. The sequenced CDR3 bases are TGCAGTGCGCATCCTCCCGGGACAGGGAACGAG. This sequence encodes CSAHPPGTGNE. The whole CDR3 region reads CSAHPPGTGNEQYF.

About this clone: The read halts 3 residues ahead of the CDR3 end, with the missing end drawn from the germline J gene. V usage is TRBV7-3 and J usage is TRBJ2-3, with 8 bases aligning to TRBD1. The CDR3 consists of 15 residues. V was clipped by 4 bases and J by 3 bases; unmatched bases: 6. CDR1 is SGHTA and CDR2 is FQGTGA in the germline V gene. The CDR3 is CASSSRQGNTDTQYF. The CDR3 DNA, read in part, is TGTGCCAGCAGCTCCCGACAGGGGAATACAGATACG.

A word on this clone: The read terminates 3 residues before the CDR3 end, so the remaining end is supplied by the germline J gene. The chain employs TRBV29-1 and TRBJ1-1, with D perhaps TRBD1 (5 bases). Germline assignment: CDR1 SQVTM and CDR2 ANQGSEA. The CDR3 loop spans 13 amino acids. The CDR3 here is CSVHSSGHQRAFF. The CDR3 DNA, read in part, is TGCAGCGTCCACTCCTCCGGACACCAAAGA.

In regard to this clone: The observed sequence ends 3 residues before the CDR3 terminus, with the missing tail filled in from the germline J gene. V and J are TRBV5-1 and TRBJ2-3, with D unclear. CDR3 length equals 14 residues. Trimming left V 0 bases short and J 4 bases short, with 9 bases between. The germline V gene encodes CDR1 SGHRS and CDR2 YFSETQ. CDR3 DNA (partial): TGCGCCAGCAGCTTGGGACTTCTGGCAGATACG. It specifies CASSLGLLADT. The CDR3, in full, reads CASSLGLLADTQYF.

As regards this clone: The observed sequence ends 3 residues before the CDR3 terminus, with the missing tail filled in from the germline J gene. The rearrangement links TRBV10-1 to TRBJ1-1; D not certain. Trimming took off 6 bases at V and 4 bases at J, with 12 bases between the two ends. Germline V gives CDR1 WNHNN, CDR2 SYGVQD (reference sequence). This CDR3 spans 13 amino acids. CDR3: CASSSNSFTEAFF. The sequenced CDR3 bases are TGCGCCAGCAGCTCAAACAGTTTCACTGAA.

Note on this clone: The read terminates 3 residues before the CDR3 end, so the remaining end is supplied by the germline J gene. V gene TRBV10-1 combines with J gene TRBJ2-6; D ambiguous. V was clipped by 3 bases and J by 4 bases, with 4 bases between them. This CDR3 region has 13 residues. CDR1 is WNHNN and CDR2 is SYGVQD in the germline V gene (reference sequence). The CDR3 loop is CASSESGANVLTF. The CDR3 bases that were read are TGCGCCAGCAGTGAATCAGGGGCCAACGTC.

Partial CDR3 DNA: TGTGCCAGTAGCTCGACTAGGCAAGAGACC. Translating gives CASSSTRQET. The entire CDR3 protein is CASSSTRQETQYF. V gene TRBV19 combines with J gene TRBJ2-5, with D possibly being TRBD2 (6 bases). The missing CDR3 end, 3 residues past where the read stops, is filled in from the germline J gene. Germline CDR1 is LNHDA and CDR2 is SQIVND (reference sequence). The CDR3 totals 13 residues. V lost 6 bases to trimming and J lost 2 bases, with 10 bases between them.

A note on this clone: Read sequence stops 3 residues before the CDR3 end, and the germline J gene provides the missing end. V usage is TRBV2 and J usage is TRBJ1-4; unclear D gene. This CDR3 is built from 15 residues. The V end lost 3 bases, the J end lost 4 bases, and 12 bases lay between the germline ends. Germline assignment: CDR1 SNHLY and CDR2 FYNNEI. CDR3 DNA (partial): TGTGCCAGCAGTGATCTAGGCGGCTATAATGAAAAA. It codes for CASSDLGGYNEK. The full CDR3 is CASSDLGGYNEKLFF. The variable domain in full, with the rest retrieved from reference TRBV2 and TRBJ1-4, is EPEVTQTPSHQVTQMGQEVILRCVPISNHLYFYWYRQILGQKVEFLVSFYNNEISEKSEIFDDQFSVERPDGSNFTLKIRSTKLEDSAMYFCASSDLGGYNEKLFFGSGTQLSVL.

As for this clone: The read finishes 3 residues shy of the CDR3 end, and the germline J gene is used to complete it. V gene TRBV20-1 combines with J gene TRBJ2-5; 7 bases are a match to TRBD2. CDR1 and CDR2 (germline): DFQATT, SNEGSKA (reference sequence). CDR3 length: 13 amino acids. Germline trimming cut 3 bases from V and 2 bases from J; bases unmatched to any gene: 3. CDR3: CSARGGGQETQYF. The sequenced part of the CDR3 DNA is TGCAGTGCTAGGGGGGGAGGGCAAGAGACC.

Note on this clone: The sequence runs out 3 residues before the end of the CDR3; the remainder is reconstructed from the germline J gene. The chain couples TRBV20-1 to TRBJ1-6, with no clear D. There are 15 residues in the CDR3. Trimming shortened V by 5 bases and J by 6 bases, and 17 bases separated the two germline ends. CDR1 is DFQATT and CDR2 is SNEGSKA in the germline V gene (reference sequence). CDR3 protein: CSARNVLRSNSPLHF. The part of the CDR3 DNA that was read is TGCAGTGCTCGAAATGTACTGCGAAGTAATTCACCC.

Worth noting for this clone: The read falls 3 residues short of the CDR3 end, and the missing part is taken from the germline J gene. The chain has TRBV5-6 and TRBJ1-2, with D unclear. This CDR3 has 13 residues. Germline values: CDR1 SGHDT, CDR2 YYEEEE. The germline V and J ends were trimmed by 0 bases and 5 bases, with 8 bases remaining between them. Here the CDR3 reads CASSLGSQYGYTF. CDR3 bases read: TGTGCCAGCAGCTTGGGTTCACAATATGGC.

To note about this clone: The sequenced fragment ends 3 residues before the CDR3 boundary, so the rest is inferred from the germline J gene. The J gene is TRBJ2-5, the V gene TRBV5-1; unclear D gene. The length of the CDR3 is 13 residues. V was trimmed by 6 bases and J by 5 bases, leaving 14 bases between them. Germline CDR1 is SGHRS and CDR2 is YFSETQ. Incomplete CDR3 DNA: TGCGCCAGCACTTTGGCAGGTGGGGAGACC. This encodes CASTLAGGET. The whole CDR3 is CASTLAGGETQYF. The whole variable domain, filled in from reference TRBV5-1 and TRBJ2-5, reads KAGVTQTPRYLIKTRGQQVTLSCSPISGHRSVSWYQQTPGQGLQFLFEYFSETQRNKGNFPGRFSGRQFSNSRSEMNVSTLELGDSALYLCASTLAGGETQYFGPGTRLLVL.

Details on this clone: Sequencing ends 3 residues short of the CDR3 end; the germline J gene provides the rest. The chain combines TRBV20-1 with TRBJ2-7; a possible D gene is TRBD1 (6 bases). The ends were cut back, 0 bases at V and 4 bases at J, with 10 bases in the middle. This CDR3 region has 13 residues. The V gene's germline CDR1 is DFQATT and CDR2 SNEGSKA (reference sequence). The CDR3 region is CSARDLGQYEQYF. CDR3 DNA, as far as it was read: TGCAGTGCTAGAGATCTGGGACAATACGAG.

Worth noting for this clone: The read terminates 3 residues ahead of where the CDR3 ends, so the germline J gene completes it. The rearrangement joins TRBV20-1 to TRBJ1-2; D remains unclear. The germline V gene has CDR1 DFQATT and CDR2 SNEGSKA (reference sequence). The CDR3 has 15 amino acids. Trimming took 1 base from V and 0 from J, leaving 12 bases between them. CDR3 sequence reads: CSARGALIANYGYTF. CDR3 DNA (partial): TGCAGTGCTAGAGGGGCACTCATTGCTAACTATGGC.

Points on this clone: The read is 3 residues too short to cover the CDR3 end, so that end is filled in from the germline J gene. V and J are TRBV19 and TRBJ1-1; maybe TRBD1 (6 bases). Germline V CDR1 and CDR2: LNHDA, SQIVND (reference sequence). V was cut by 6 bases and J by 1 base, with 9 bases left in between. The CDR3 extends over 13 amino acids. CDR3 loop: CASRVQGNTEAFF. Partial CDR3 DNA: TGTGCCAGTAGGGTACAGGGGAACACTGAA. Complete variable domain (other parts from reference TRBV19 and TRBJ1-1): DGGITQSPKYLFRKEGQNVTLSCEQNLNHDAMYWYRQDPGQGLRLIYYSQIVNDFQKGDIAEGYSVSREKKESFPLTVTSAQKNPTAFYLCASRVQGNTEAFFGQGTRLTVV.